The rows below give T cell receptor beta chains drawn from one sample of a study of T cell repertoires in cytomegalovirus infection. Antigen specificity for these receptors is unknown. TCRdb independently ran MiXCR on the reads; one entry per CDR3 protein. The table has 300,000 to 400,000 distinct CDR3 sequences, about 29% seen once. The sample in question was cultured PBMCs, obtained from culture after CMV antigen stimulation. All receptors derive from a human donor in good health (CMV status not recorded). Some clones in this sample may be carry-over from other donors' samples. The CDR3 runs from the conserved cysteine through the conserved F or W. The order of the fields is CDR3 protein, CDR3 DNA, J gene, V gene, D gene, clone size. D genes are given only for firm matches. For some rows the clone size is stated as once, few or many, or as a class when expanded; others skip it.

CDR3: CASSLEPGNQPQHF
DNA: TGTGCCAGCAGCTTAGAGCCCGGGAACCAGCCCCAGCATTTT
J: TRBJ1-5
V: TRBV7-8
D: -
size: few

CDR3: CASSSLNSYEQYF
DNA: TGTGCCAGCAGCTCCTTAAATTCCTACGAGCAGTACTTC
J: TRBJ2-7
V: TRBV11-3
D: -
size: -

CDR3: CASRPIGRRALHF
DNA: TGTGCCAGCAGGCCTATTGGTCGCAGGGCCCTCCACTTT
J: TRBJ1-6
V: TRBV28
D: -
size: few

CDR3: CSTGGPVTDTQYF
DNA: TGCTCTACTGGGGGCCCGGTCACAGATACGCAGTATTTT
J: TRBJ2-3
V: TRBV20-1
D: -
size: few

CDR3: CASLPGQTSTFDGYTF
DNA: TGTGCCAGCCTTCCGGGACAGACGAGCACTTTCGATGGCTACACCTTC
J: TRBJ1-2
V: TRBV6-1
D: TRBD1
size: many

CDR3: CSVGQGSRLTSTDTQYF
DNA: TGCAGCGTTGGCCAGGGTTCCCGACTTACTAGCACAGATACGCAGTATTTT
J: TRBJ2-3
V: TRBV29-1
D: -
size: many

CDR3: CASSLRTSGGREQFF
DNA: TGTGCCAGCTCGCTCAGGACTAGCGGGGGGCGGGAGCAGTTCTTC
J: TRBJ2-1
V: TRBV19
D: TRBD2
size: few

CDR3: CASSLSRAFSNEQFF
DNA: TGTGCCAGCAGCCTCTCCAGGGCCTTTTCGAATGAGCAGTTCTTC
J: TRBJ2-1
V: TRBV7-2
D: -
size: few

CDR3: CASSQRDTDQPQHF
DNA: TGTGCCAGCAGCCAGAGGGACACCGATCAGCCCCAGCATTTT
J: TRBJ1-5
V: TRBV6-6
D: -
size: few

CDR3: CASSQNHKRGSGVGYTF
DNA: TGCGCCAGCAGCCAGAACCACAAGAGAGGGTCGGGAGTAGGCTACACCTTC
J: TRBJ1-2
V: TRBV4-1
D: -
size: few

CDR3: CASRGDIQETQYF
DNA: TGTGCCAGCAGGGGGGACATCCAAGAGACCCAGTACTTC
J: TRBJ2-5
V: TRBV5-4
D: -
size: once

CDR3: CSADRGNQPQHF
DNA: TGCAGTGCCGACAGGGGGAATCAGCCCCAGCATTTT
J: TRBJ1-5
V: TRBV20-1
D: TRBD1
size: -

CDR3: CASSLEGLQELHTEAFF
DNA: TGCGCCAGCAGCTTGGAAGGGTTACAGGAGCTTCACACTGAAGCTTTCTTT
J: TRBJ1-1
V: TRBV5-1
D: -
size: -

CDR3: CASSEAEGGANVLTF
DNA: TGTGCCAGCAGTGAAGCGGAAGGTGGGGCCAACGTCCTGACTTTC
J: TRBJ2-6
V: TRBV2
D: -
size: -

CDR3: CASSPQGALNTEAFF
DNA: TGTGCCAGCAGCCCCCAGGGGGCTCTGAACACTGAAGCTTTCTTT
J: TRBJ1-1
V: TRBV12-3/TRBV12-4
D: TRBD1
size: few

CDR3: CASSQQSSNQPQHF
DNA: TGCGCCAGCAGCCAACAAAGTAGCAATCAGCCCCAGCATTTT
J: TRBJ1-5
V: TRBV4-1
D: -
size: -

CDR3: CASSQTQAVSYNEQFF
DNA: TGTGCCAGCAGCCAAACACAAGCTGTGTCCTACAATGAGCAGTTCTTC
J: TRBJ2-1
V: TRBV4-2
D: -
size: -

CDR3: CASSHRDRASNSPLHF
DNA: TGTGCCAGCAGCCACCGGGACAGGGCGTCTAATTCACCCCTCCACTTT
J: TRBJ1-6
V: TRBV4-2
D: TRBD1
size: few

CDR3: CAWSVQGRGSRVF
DNA: TGTGCCTGGAGTGTACAGGGGCGAGGCAGTCGGGTTTTT
J: TRBJ1-4
V: TRBV30
D: TRBD1
size: -

CDR3: CASSLMGTGAFF
DNA: TGTGCCAGCAGTTTAATGGGGACAGGAGCTTTCTTT
J: TRBJ1-1
V: TRBV12-3/TRBV12-4
D: TRBD1
size: few

CDR3: CASSLVNPNQPQHF
DNA: TGTGCCAGCAGCTTAGTAAACCCCAATCAGCCCCAGCATTTT
J: TRBJ1-5
V: TRBV7-2
D: -
size: -

CDR3: CASKGTRTNYEQYF
DNA: TGTGCCAGCAAAGGGACGAGGACAAATTACGAGCAGTACTTC
J: TRBJ2-7
V: TRBV2
D: -
size: many

CDR3: CASRTVSVSGNTIYF
DNA: TGTGCCAGCAGGACGGTCAGTGTGTCTGGAAACACCATATATTTT
J: TRBJ1-3
V: TRBV6-8
D: -
size: -

CDR3: CASSPGTGGAGSYEKLFF
DNA: TGTGCCAGCAGTCCCGGGACAGGGGGCGCTGGGTCCTATGAAAAACTGTTTTTT
J: TRBJ1-4
V: TRBV7-3
D: TRBD1
size: once

CDR3: CASRPATGRGTEAFF
DNA: TGTGCCAGCAGACCCGCGACAGGGAGAGGAACTGAAGCTTTCTTT
J: TRBJ1-1
V: TRBV28
D: TRBD1
size: -

CDR3: CASSSWTVSYEQYF
DNA: TGTGCCAGCAGCTCGTGGACGGTCTCCTACGAGCAGTACTTC
J: TRBJ2-7
V: TRBV5-4
D: -
size: -

CDR3: CASSISGSSYEQYF
DNA: TGTGCCAGTAGTATTAGCGGTTCGTCCTACGAGCAGTACTTC
J: TRBJ2-7
V: TRBV19
D: -
size: few

CDR3: CSVGQLYGYTF
DNA: TGCAGCGTTGGCCAGCTCTATGGCTACACCTTC
J: TRBJ1-2
V: TRBV29-1
D: -
size: once

CDR3: CASSETVNYGYTF
DNA: TGTGCCAGCAGTGAGACAGTTAACTATGGCTACACCTTC
J: TRBJ1-2
V: TRBV12-3/TRBV12-4
D: -
size: -

CDR3: CASSLLEGAEAFF
DNA: TGTGCCAGCAGCTTATTGGAGGGGGCTGAAGCTTTCTTT
J: TRBJ1-1
V: TRBV7-9
D: -
size: -

CDR3: CSVLPGTGEETQYF
DNA: TGCAGCGTTCTCCCCGGGACAGGGGAAGAGACCCAGTACTTC
J: TRBJ2-5
V: TRBV29-1
D: TRBD1
size: few

CDR3: CASSWERGVSYNEQFF
DNA: TGTGCCAGCAGCTGGGAGAGGGGGGTCTCCTACAATGAGCAGTTCTTC
J: TRBJ2-1
V: TRBV7-9
D: -
size: -

CDR3: CASSPREGAATGELFF
DNA: TGTGCCAGCTCACCACGTGAGGGGGCGGCCACCGGGGAGCTGTTTTTT
J: TRBJ2-2
V: TRBV18
D: TRBD1
size: -

CDR3: CASTRTVNTEAFF
DNA: TGTGCCAGCACCCGGACAGTAAACACTGAAGCTTTCTTT
J: TRBJ1-1
V: TRBV6-1
D: -
size: -

CDR3: CASSYSIDREAFF
DNA: TGTGCCAGCAGTTACTCGATTGACAGGGAAGCTTTCTTT
J: TRBJ1-1
V: TRBV6-6
D: -
size: -

CDR3: CASSYRDSNTEAFF
DNA: TGTGCCAGCAGTTACAGGGATTCGAACACTGAAGCTTTCTTT
J: TRBJ1-1
V: TRBV6-6
D: -
size: few

CDR3: CASSPLEGVTNEKLFF
DNA: TGTGCCAGCAGCCCATTGGAGGGGGTAACTAATGAAAAACTGTTTTTT
J: TRBJ1-4
V: TRBV7-6
D: -
size: few

CDR3: CASSLGQINTEAFF
DNA: TGTGCCAGTAGTTTGGGACAGATAAACACTGAAGCTTTCTTT
J: TRBJ1-1
V: TRBV19
D: TRBD1
size: -

CDR3: CASSETGQPPLRAFF
DNA: TGTGCCAGCAGTGAAACGGGACAGCCTCCATTGAGGGCTTTCTTT
J: TRBJ1-1
V: TRBV2
D: TRBD1
size: few

CDR3: CASSTQSSGANVLTF
DNA: TGTGCCAGCAGTACCCAGTCCTCTGGGGCCAACGTCCTGACTTTC
J: TRBJ2-6
V: TRBV6-1
D: -
size: -

CDR3: CASSPPSTGANVLTF
DNA: TGTGCCAGCAGCCCCCCCTCCACTGGGGCCAACGTCCTGACTTTC
J: TRBJ2-6
V: TRBV7-8
D: -
size: many

CDR3: CSARGGPGGNIQYF
DNA: TGCAGTGCTAGGGGGGGCCCGGGGGGAAACATTCAGTACTTC
J: TRBJ2-4
V: TRBV20-1
D: -
size: few

CDR3: CASSLVTSGSYNEQFF
DNA: TGCGCCAGCAGCTTGGTGACTAGCGGGTCTTACAATGAGCAGTTCTTC
J: TRBJ2-1
V: TRBV5-1
D: TRBD2
size: -

CDR3: CASSFLDRENTEAFF
DNA: TGTGCCAGCAGTTTCCTGGACAGAGAGAACACTGAAGCTTTCTTT
J: TRBJ1-1
V: TRBV2
D: -
size: -

CDR3: CASSLALTVQETQYF
DNA: TGTGCCAGCAGTTTAGCGTTGACAGTACAAGAGACCCAGTACTTC
J: TRBJ2-5
V: TRBV12-3/TRBV12-4
D: -
size: many

CDR3: CASSLYGTSTYEQYF
DNA: TGTGCCAGCAGTTTATACGGGACTAGCACATACGAGCAGTACTTC
J: TRBJ2-7
V: TRBV28
D: TRBD2
size: few